The 5 T cell receptor beta chains below come from one sample, sequenced in a study of post-analysis software for immune sequencing data. Whole-study results and caveats: Elevated frequency relative to controls characterized four or five TRBV segments in patients, TRBV5-6, TRBV5-1 and TRBV20-1 among them.

For these TCRs, the target antigens are not known. Included in the TCR beta cDNA libraries were unique molecular identifiers. TCRdb used MiXCR to reprocess the PCR reads, holding one entry per CDR3 protein. The sample consists of roughly 580,000 distinct CDR3 sequences, roughly two fifths of them appearing once. The source material was blood. These receptors all come from a girl under 18 with multiple sclerosis.

This chain links TRBV20-1 with TRBJ1-5; D possibly corresponds to TRBD1 (5 bases). This CDR3 spans 14 amino acids. Germline CDR1 DFQATT, CDR2 SNEGSKA (reference sequence). The V end lost 2 bases, the J end lost 3 bases, and 11 bases lay between the germline ends. The CDR3 loop reads CSARWGEPNQPQHF. The CDR3 nucleotides are TGCAGTGCTAGATGGGGGGAACCCAATCAGCCCCAGCATTTT.

This clonotype occurred many times. The V and J genes are TRBV12-3 or TRBV12-4 and TRBJ2-5; 9 bases map to TRBD2. This CDR3 contains 15 residues. With 5 bases clipped from V and 2 bases from J, the junction kept 6 bases outside the gene matches. The CDR3, as DNA: TGTGCCAGCAGTCTTAGCGGGAGTCATCAAGAGACCCAGTACTTC. This gives the protein CASSLSGSHQETQYF.

This clonotype came up a few times. This chain uses TRBV7-2 with TRBJ1-6; maybe TRBD1 (5 bases). Trimming left V 2 bases short and J 1 base short, with 9 bases between. This CDR3 comprises 16 residues. The germline V gene has CDR1 SGHTA and CDR2 FQGNSA. CDR3 loop: CASSLQGASYNSPLHF. CDR3 nucleotide sequence: TGTGCCAGCAGCTTACAAGGGGCGTCCTATAATTCACCCCTCCACTTT.

This clonotype occurred many times. The chain combines TRBV27 with TRBJ2-3; TRBD1 matches 8 bases. Trimming at V came to 3 bases and at J to 0 bases, leaving 2 bases not matched to a gene. Germline V gives CDR1 MNHEY, CDR2 SMNVEV (reference sequence). There are 15 residues in the CDR3. The CDR3, as DNA: TGTGCCAGCAGTTTCAGGGGGCAAAGCACAGATACGCAGTATTTT. Translating gives CASSFRGQSTDTQYF.

V usage is TRBV12-3 or TRBV12-4 and J usage is TRBJ1-5; 9 bases agree with TRBD1. Unmatched junction bases numbered 9, after V lost 8 bases and J lost 7 bases. The CDR3 covers 14 residues. CDR3 sequence: CASQTDRGEQPQHF. DNA for the CDR3: TGTGCCAGCCAAACGGACAGGGGCGAACAGCCCCAGCATTTT.